This T cell receptor (beta chain) is from a study of monozygotic twins with inflammatory bowel disease. Notes on the study in general: A distinction between different T cell subtypes was not possible. Those with IBD had lower TCRbeta diversity (inverse Simpson) than their healthy co-twins did.

Each TCR library used 3,500 to 4,500 ng of total RNA. TCRdb re-called the 5' RACE reads, yielding one record per CDR3 amino acid sequence without DNA. The table for this sample gives 170,000 or so distinct CDR3 sequences. About this clonotype: What it binds is not known.

The CDR3 has 15 residues. Germline V gives CDR1 MNHNS, CDR2 SASEGT. This TCR was sampled from a human donor with ulcerative colitis or Crohn's disease, or a healthy co-twin of an affected twin (not recorded which). The rearrangement uses TRBV6-1 and TRBJ2-2; TCRdb returns TRBD2, unconfirmable since there is no DNA. Sequencing was performed on blood. CDR3 loop: CASSLTSVGTGELFF.